This T cell receptor (beta chain) was identified during a study of shared clonotypes between healthy human individuals. Study summary: The cohort comprised a couple of women and a few men. Their ages spanned 18 to 49 years.

As defined, naive CD8 cells were CD45RO-negative and positively selected for CCR7, with terminally differentiated effector memory CD45RA+ cells excluded. Recent vaccinations or acute infections were absent in the healthy HIV-negative adult donors. Every donor, a Caucasian adult, lived in Nashville, Tennessee. The table lists this clone with a count of one. Its specificity is not known. The repertoire was sequenced with immunoSEQ multiplex PCR; TCRdb's copy has only in-frame clones and lacks some. The profile shows millions of clones, under 95% of them singletons. Findings and caveats of the study: In a few donors, about 5% of naive CD4 clonotypes appeared in common.

The origin of this receptor is a man aged 18 to 35 in good health. Some clones in this sample may be carry-over from other donors' samples. Sequenced sample: naive CD8+ T cells from PBMCs.

The CDR3 coding sequence is TGTGCCAGCAGTGAAGTCCGGGACTACTCCTACGAGCAGTACTTC. It yields the protein CASSEVRDYSYEQYF. The chain recombines TRBV2 with TRBJ2-7; TRBD2 agrees at 7 bases. The CDR3 spans 15 residues. Per the germline V gene, CDR1 is SNHLY and CDR2 is FYNNEI. V shed 1 base, J shed 0 bases, and the junction held 3 bases outside the gene matches.